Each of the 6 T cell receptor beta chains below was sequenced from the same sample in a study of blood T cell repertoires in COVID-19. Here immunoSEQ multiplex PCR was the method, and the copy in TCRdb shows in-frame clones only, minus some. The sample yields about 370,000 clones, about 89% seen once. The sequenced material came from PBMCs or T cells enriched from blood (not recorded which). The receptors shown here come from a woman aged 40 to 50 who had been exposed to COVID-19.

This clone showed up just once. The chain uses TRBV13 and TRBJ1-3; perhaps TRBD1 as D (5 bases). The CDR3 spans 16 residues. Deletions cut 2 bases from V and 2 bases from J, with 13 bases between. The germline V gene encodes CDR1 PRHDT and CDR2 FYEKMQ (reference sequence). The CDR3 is CASSLPRGGAGNTIYF. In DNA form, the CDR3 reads TGTGCCAGCAGCTTACCCCGTGGGGGGGCTGGAAACACCATATATTTT. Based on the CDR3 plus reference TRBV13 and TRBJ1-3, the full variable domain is AAGVIQSPRHLIKEKRETATLKCYPIPRHDTVYWYQQGPGQDPQFLISFYEKMQSDKGSIPDRFSAQQFSDYHSELNMSSLELGDSALYFCASSLPRGGAGNTIYFGEGSWLTVV.

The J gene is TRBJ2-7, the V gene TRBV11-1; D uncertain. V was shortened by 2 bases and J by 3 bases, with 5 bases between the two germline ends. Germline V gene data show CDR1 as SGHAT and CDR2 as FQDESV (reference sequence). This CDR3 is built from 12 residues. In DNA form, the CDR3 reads TGTGCCAGCAGCTTAACAGACTACGAGCAGTACTTC. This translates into CASSLTDYEQYF.

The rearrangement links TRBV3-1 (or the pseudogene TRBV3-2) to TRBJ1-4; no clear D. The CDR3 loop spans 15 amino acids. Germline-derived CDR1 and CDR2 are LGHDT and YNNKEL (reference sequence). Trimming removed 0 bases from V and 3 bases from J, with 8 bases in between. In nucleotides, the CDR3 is TGTGCCAGCAGCCAAGACCCGGGATCTAATGAAAAACTGTTTTTT. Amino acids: CASSQDPGSNEKLFF.

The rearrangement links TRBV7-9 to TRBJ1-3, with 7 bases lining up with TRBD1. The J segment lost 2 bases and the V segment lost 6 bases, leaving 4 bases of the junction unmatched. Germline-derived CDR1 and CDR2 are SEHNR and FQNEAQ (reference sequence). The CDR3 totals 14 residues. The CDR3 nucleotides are TGTGCCAGCAGAACGACAGGGACTGGAAACACCATATATTTT. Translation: CASRTTGTGNTIYF. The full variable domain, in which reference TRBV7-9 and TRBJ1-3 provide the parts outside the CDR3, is DTGVSQNPRHKITKRGQNVTFRCDPISEHNRLYWYRQTLGQGPEFLTYFQNEAQLEKSRLLSDRFSAERPKGSFSTLEIQRTEQGDSAMYLCASRTTGTGNTIYFGEGSWLTVV.

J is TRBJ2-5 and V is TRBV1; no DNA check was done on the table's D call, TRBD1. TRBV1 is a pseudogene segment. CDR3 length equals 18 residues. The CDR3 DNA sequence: TGCACCAGCAGCCACACAACTGGGGACAGGGGCACACAAGAGACCCAGTACTTC. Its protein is CTSSHTTGDRGTQETQYF.

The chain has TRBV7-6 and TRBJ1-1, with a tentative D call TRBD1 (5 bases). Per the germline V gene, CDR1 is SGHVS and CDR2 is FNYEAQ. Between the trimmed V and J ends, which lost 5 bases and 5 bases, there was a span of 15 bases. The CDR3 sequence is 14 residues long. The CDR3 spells CASSRDSIRTEAFF. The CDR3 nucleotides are TGTGCCAGCAGCCGAGACAGTATTCGGACTGAAGCTTTCTTT.